This T cell receptor (beta chain) was captured by sequencing in a study of blood T cell repertoires in COVID-19 (dated by TCRdb to the early 2020s). Concerning the study at large: The collaborator samples originated in the United States, Italy and Spain and spanned the acute and convalescent phases of COVID-19. Where available, HLA class I and class II types were taken from metadata supplied by the sample provider and were not determined by assay-based typing. A de-identified subject ID, COVID-19 status, age in years and sex were almost always included in the sample metadata. The repertoires were released in a freely available public database intended as a resource for research on the immune response to SARS-CoV-2. Samples came from the ongoing ImmuneRACE study (first 160 participants) plus 1,254 subjects from 6 global collaborators. Deeply sampled blood TCRbeta repertoires from subjects exposed to, actively infected with, or recovered from COVID-19 were included in the dataset. The prospective study material was composed of cDNA or gDNA derived from T cells, B-cell-depleted T cells, or PBMCs.

As a fraction of the sample, this clone is medium-sized (0.01 to 0.1%). Its target antigen remains unknown. No much larger clonotype is one base removed from it; base qualities were not supplied. For this chain, trimming is 3 bases at the V end and 7 bases at the J end, and the number of junction bases without a gene match is 8. The CDR3, cysteine through phenylalanine, is 17 amino acids long. Kept here is only the CDR3 DNA, which spans 51 bases and is read in frame from base 1. Sequences SGDLS (CDR1) and YYNGEE (CDR2) are obtained from the germline V gene. TCRbeta CDR3 regions were amplified from genomic DNA using the immunoSEQ Assay, a bias-controlled multiplex PCR. Turning to the authors' computational methods: The number of nucleated cells in each sample was estimated by amplification of reference gene primers within the assay. To quantify the absolute abundance of each unique TCRbeta CDR3 rearrangement, sequence reads were collapsed and filtered. Productive Simpson clonality was computed per sample as the square root of Simpson's diversity index over productive rearrangements. The immuneACCESS repertoire file appears here via TCRdb, limited to in-frame rearrangements. These files lack a portion of the clones; in checked studies, under half of the deficit traces to unresolved V genes, and the cause of the others is not known. V and J calls and clone size are copied from that table; D and trimming were computed from the DNA. The sample table records 30,000 or so clones; approximately 85% of these occur just once. About 9.6% of the sample rests with the top ten.

Summary of the overall study and its limitations: Clinical and demographic metadata were provided uncurated, with the amount varying by source and participant.

Whole blood was collected in K2EDTA tubes by collaborating institutions according to the institutions' own protocols. For TCRbeta analysis, collaborator samples were shipped as frozen whole blood, as isolated PBMCs, or as DNA extracted from either sample type. Source material: peripheral blood. The chain links TRBV9 with TRBJ2-2, with 14 middle bases fitting TRBD2. This TCR was recovered from a man aged 80 or over with active COVID-19. The CDR3 has the sequence CASSARLAGGPNGELFF. The base sequence is TGTGCCAGCAGCGCACGACTAGCGGGGGGGCCGAACGGGGAGCTGTTTTTT.